This record concerns one TCR beta chain sequence. The read gets to within 3 residues of the CDR3 end, and the germline J gene fills in the rest. This sample was taken from a study of T cells in women clearing cervical HPV infection. Study-level background: Case blood drawn at lesion detection; control blood after infection cleared.

Clones were read by immunoSEQ multiplex PCR, and TCRdb kept only the in-frame ones, dropping some. The table for this sample gives 30,000 to 35,000 clones. Trimming cost V 3 bases and J 1 base, with 3 bases left between them. The CDR3 runs to 11 residues. CDR1 and CDR2 (germline): DFQATT, SNEGSKA (reference sequence). Sequencing input: blood buffy coat. The chain joins TRBV20-1 to TRBJ1-1, with D uncertain. This clonotype was obtained from a woman aged 18-70 years with a cervical HPV16 infection that either progressed to CIN3+ or cleared (not recorded which). The chain's CDR3 is CSASRNTEAFF. Incomplete CDR3 DNA: TGCAGTGCTAGCAGGAACACTGAA.